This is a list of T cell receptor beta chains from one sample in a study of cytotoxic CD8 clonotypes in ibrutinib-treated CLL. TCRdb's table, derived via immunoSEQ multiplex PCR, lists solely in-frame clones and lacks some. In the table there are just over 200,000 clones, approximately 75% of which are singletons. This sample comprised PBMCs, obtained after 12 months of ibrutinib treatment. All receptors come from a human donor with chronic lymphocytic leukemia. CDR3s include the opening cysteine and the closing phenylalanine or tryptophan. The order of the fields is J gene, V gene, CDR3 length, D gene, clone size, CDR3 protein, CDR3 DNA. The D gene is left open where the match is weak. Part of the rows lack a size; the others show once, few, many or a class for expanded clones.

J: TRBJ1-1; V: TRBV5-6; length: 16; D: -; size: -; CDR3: CASSLPPGTLNTEAFF; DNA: TGTGCCAGCAGCTTACCGCCTGGGACTCTGAACACTGAAGCTTTCTTT
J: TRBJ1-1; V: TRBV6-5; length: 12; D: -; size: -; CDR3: CAAGGGNTEAFF; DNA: TGTGCCGCCGGGGGGGGGAACACTGAAGCTTTCTTT
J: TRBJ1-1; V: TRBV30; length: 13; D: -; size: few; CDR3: CAWSVGANTEAFF; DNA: TGTGCCTGGAGTGTAGGTGCGAACACTGAAGCTTTCTTT
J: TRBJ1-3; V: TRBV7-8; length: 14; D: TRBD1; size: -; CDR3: CASSLTGAGNTIYF; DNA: TGTGCCAGCAGCTTGACAGGGGCTGGAAACACCATATATTTT
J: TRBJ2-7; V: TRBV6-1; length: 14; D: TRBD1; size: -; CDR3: CASNTGTGAYEQYF; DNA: TGTGCCAGCAATACAGGGACAGGGGCCTACGAGCAGTACTTC
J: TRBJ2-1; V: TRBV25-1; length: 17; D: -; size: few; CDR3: CASSELVGGGGFYEQFF; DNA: TGTGCCAGCAGTGAATTAGTAGGGGGCGGGGGCTTTTATGAGCAGTTCTTC
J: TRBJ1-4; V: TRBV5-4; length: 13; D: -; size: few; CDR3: CASSLRDGEKLFF; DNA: TGTGCCAGCAGCTTGAGGGACGGTGAAAAACTGTTTTTT
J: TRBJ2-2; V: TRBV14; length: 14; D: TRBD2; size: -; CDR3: CASRVLAPTGELFF; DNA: TGTGCCAGCAGAGTACTAGCGCCAACCGGGGAGCTGTTTTTT
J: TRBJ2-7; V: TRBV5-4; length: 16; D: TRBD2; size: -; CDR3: CASSLGAERDSYEQYF; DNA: TGTGCCAGCAGCTTGGGGGCGGAGCGGGACTCCTACGAGCAGTACTTC
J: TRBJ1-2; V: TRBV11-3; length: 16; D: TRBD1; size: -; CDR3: CASSLAGTGANYGYTF; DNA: TGTGCCAGCAGCCTCGCCGGGACAGGGGCTAACTATGGCTACACCTTC
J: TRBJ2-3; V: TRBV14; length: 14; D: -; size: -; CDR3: CASSPRLSTDTQYF; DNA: TGTGCCAGCAGCCCCCGACTAAGCACAGATACGCAGTATTTT
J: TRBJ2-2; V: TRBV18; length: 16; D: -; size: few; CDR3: CASSPSALLNTGELFF; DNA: TGTGCCAGCTCACCTTCAGCCCTGCTTAACACCGGGGAGCTGTTTTTT
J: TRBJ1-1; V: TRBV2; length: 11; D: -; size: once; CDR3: CASQVNTEAFF; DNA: TGTGCCAGTCAGGTCAACACTGAAGCTTTCTTT
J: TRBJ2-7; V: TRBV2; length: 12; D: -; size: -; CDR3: CASTGDDYEQYF; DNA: TGTGCCAGCACTGGAGATGACTACGAGCAGTACTTC
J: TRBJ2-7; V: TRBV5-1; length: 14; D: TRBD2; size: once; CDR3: CASSYLAGTYEQYF; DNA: TGCGCCAGCAGCTATCTAGCGGGAACCTACGAGCAGTACTTC
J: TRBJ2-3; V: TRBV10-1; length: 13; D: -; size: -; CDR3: CASAVGETDTQYF; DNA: TGCGCCAGCGCTGTCGGGGAAACAGATACGCAGTATTTT
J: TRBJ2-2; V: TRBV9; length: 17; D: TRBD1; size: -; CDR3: CASSVDTGQANTGELFF; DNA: TGTGCCAGCAGCGTAGATACTGGACAGGCGAACACCGGGGAGCTGTTTTTT
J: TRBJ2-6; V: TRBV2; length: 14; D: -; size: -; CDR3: CASADPSGANVLTF; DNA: TGTGCCAGCGCCGACCCCTCTGGGGCCAACGTCCTGACTTTC
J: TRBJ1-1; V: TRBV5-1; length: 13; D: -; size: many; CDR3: CASSATGYTGAFF; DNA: TGCGCCAGCAGCGCCACAGGGTACACGGGAGCTTTCTTT
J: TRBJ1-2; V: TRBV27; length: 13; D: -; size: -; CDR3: CASSFSGYYGYTF; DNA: TGTGCCAGCAGTTTCTCGGGATACTATGGCTACACCTTC
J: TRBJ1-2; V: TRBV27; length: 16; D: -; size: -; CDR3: CASSLFGQTIDYGYTF; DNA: TGTGCCAGCAGTTTATTCGGACAAACCATAGACTATGGCTACACCTTC
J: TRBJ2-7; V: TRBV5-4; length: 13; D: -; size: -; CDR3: CASSRDTSYEQYF; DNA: TGTGCCAGCAGCCGGGACACATCCTACGAGCAGTACTTC
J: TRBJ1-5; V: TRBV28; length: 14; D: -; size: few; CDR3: CASSSPGAVQPQHF; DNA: TGTGCCAGCAGTTCCCCAGGGGCGGTTCAGCCCCAGCATTTT
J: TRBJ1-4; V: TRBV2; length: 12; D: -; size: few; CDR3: CASSGGGEKLFF; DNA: TGTGCCAGCAGTGGGGGAGGGGAAAAACTGTTTTTT
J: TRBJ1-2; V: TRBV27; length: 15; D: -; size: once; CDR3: CASSPRQGTVHGYTF; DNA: TGTGCCAGCAGTCCCCGTCAGGGGACTGTGCATGGCTACACCTTC
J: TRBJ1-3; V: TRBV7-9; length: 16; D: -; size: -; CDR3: CASSILLGMGGNTIYF; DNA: TGTGCCAGCAGCATCCTCTTAGGGATGGGGGGAAACACCATATATTTT
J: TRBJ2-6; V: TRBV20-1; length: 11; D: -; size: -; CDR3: CSARGANVLTF; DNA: TGCAGTGCTCGGGGGGCCAACGTCCTGACTTTC
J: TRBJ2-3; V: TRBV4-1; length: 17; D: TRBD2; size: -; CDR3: CASSQDPSGTSTDTQYF; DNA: TGCGCCAGCAGCCAAGATCCTAGCGGGACAAGCACAGATACGCAGTATTTT
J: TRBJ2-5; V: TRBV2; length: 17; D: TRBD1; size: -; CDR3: CASSRTGGARIQETQYF; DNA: TGTGCCAGCAGTCGGACAGGGGGCGCCAGGATCCAAGAGACCCAGTACTTC
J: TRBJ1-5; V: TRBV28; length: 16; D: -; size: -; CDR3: CASTASGTAINQPQHF; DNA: TGTGCCAGCACGGCTTCCGGGACGGCGATTAATCAGCCCCAGCATTTT
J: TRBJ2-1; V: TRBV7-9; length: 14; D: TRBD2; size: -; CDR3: CASTLREVYNEQFF; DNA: TGTGCCAGCACCCTCCGGGAGGTCTACAATGAGCAGTTCTTC
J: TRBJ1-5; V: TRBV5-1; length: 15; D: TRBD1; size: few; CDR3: CASSIQGMLGQPQHF; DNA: TGCGCCAGCAGCATACAGGGGATGCTGGGTCAGCCCCAGCATTTT
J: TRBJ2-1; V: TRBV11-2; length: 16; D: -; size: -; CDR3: CASSLGSPGFGDEQFF; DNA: TGTGCCAGCAGCTTAGGTTCCCCGGGATTTGGGGATGAGCAGTTCTTC
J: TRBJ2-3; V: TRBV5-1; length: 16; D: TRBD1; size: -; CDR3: CASSRGQGDFTDTQYF; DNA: TGCGCCAGCAGCCGGGGACAGGGGGATTTCACAGATACGCAGTATTTT
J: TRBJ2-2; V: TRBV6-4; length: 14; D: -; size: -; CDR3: CASSGQGDTGELFF; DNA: TGTGCCAGCAGTGGCCAAGGGGACACCGGGGAGCTGTTTTTT
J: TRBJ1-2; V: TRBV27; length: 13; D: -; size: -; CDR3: CASSAGRGYGYTF; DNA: TGTGCCAGCAGTGCAGGCCGGGGATATGGCTACACCTTC
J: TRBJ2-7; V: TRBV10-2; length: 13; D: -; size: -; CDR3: CASRGLSSYEQYF; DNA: TGCGCCAGCAGAGGACTCTCTTCCTACGAGCAGTACTTC
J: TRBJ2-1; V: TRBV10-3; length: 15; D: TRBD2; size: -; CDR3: CAISDRTSSDNEQFF; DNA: TGTGCCATCAGTGATAGGACTAGCTCCGACAATGAGCAGTTCTTC
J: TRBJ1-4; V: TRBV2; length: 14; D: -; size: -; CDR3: CACRGGQINEKLFF; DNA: TGTGCCTGCAGGGGTGGGCAGATTAATGAAAAACTGTTTTTT
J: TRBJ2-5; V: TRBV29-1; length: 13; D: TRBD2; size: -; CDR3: CSVEFSGGGTQYF; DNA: TGCAGCGTTGAATTTAGCGGGGGAGGGACCCAGTACTTC
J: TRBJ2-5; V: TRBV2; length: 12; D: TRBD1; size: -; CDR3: CASTGQEETQYF; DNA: TGTGCCAGCACAGGACAGGAAGAGACCCAGTACTTC
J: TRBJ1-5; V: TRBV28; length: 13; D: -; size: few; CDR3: CASSRGVYQPQHF; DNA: TGTGCCAGCAGCCGAGGGGTCTATCAGCCCCAGCATTTT
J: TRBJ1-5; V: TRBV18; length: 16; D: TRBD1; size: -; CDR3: CASSPIGDSRNQPQHF; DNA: TGTGCCAGCTCACCAATCGGGGACAGCCGGAATCAGCCCCAGCATTTT
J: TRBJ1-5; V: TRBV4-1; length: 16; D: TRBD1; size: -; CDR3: CASSPATGTNNQPQHF; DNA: TGCGCCAGCAGCCCCGCGACAGGGACGAACAATCAGCCCCAGCATTTT
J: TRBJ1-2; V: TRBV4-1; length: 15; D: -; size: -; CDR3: CASSLTMDGSYGYTF; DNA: TGCGCCAGCAGCCTGACAATGGACGGGTCTTATGGCTACACCTTC
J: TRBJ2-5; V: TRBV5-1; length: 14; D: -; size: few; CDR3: CASTQGQGGETQYF; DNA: TGCGCCAGCACTCAAGGGCAGGGAGGAGAGACCCAGTACTTC
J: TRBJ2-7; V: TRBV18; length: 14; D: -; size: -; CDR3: CASSPPDEGGKQYF; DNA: TGTGCCAGCTCACCACCGGACGAAGGGGGGAAGCAGTACTTC
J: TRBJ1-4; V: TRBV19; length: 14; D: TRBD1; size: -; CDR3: CASRTGTVNEKLFF; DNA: TGTGCCAGTAGGACCGGGACAGTTAATGAAAAACTGTTTTTT